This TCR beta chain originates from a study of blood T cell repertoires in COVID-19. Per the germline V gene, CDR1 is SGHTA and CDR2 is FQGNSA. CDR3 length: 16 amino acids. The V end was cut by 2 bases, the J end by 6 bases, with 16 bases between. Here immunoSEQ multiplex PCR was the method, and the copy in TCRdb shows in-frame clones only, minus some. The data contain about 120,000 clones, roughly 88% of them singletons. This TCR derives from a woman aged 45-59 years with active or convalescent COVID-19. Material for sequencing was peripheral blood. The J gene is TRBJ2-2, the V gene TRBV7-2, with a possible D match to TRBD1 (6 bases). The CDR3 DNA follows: TGTGCCAGCAGCTTATTACACAGGGTAGCGTCCGGGGAGCTGTTTTTT. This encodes CASSLLHRVASGELFF.